This is a list of T cell receptor beta chains from one sample in a study of T cell responses to AZD1222 COVID-19 vaccine. Using immunoSEQ multiplex PCR, the repertoire was profiled, and TCRdb retains in-frame clones only, with some absent. The sample lists around 74,000 clones, around 90% occurring once. The sample here was peripheral blood, taken on day 0 of MenACWY control vaccination. All receptors derive from an adult in good health. Both conserved end residues are part of each CDR3. The D gene is left open where the match is weak. Clone size is given for some rows only: seen once, a few or many times, or a class if the clone is expanded.

d_call	v_call	cdr3_length	j_call	clone_size	cdr3_nt	cdr3_aa
TRBD2	TRBV12-5	16	TRBJ2-7	once	TGTGCTAGTGGTGAACATAGCGGGAGGGACGGGTACGAGCAGTACTTC	CASGEHSGRDGYEQYF
.	TRBV19	14	TRBJ1-4	.	TGTGCCAGTAGTACCGCAGGGATAGGGGAAAAACTGTTTTTT	CASSTAGIGEKLFF
.	TRBV5-8	15	TRBJ2-1	.	TGTGCCAGCAGCTTGGAGCAGGGCCCGTACAATGAGCAGTTCTTC	CASSLEQGPYNEQFF
.	TRBV7-2	13	TRBJ2-7	.	TGTGCCAGCAGCTTACAGGGCGGCTACGAGCAGTACTTC	CASSLQGGYEQYF
.	TRBV4-3	14	TRBJ1-1	.	TGCGCCAGCAGTCGGCGTGAGGGAAGCGCTGAAGCTTTCTTT	CASSRREGSAEAFF
.	TRBV20-1	15	TRBJ2-7	once	TGCAGTGCTAGTCCATGGGTCCCGGAAAACTACGAGCAGTACTTC	CSASPWVPENYEQYF
.	TRBV11-2	15	TRBJ1-4	.	TGTGCCAGCAGCTTAGGGCGGGGCCTTAATGAAAAACTGTTTTTT	CASSLGRGLNEKLFF
TRBD2	TRBV9	17	TRBJ2-3	once	TGTGCCAGCAGCGTAGGACTGGCGGGAGTTGCCACAGATACGCAGTATTTT	CASSVGLAGVATDTQYF
.	TRBV28	13	TRBJ1-4	.	TGTGCCGCTCGGGGTAAAAGGAATGAAAAACTGTTTTTT	CAARGKRNEKLFF
.	TRBV28	11	TRBJ1-2	.	TGTGCCAGCAGTTCCTTATGGGGCTACACCTTC	CASSSLWGYTF
.	TRBV12-3/TRBV12-4	13	TRBJ2-3	.	TGTGCCAGCAGGTACGGGAGCGGAGATACGCAGTATTTT	CASRYGSGDTQYF
TRBD2	TRBV9	17	TRBJ2-3	.	TGTGCCAGCAGCGTAGTCGCGACTAGCGGGAGGGGAGATACGCAGTATTTT	CASSVVATSGRGDTQYF
TRBD1	TRBV19	13	TRBJ1-1	.	TGTGCCAGTACGAGGACAGGGAGGACTGAAGCTTTCTTT	CASTRTGRTEAFF
.	TRBV19	13	TRBJ2-4	.	TGTGCCAGATCCGGGACCCCTAGGGACATTCAGTACTTC	CARSGTPRDIQYF
.	TRBV7-9	14	TRBJ1-4	.	TGTGCCAGCAGCTTAGATCGGGGCAATGAAAAACTGTTTTTT	CASSLDRGNEKLFF